This T cell receptor (beta chain) was recorded in a study of response to subunit inactivated influenza vaccine. Study results and limitations: The authors suggested that few new T cells are recruited per seasonal influenza vaccination.

This CDR3 comprises 11 residues. Germline V lookup: CDR1 MGHDK, CDR2 SYGVNS. V shed 8 bases and J shed 4 bases, with 8 bases lying between them. Using its own MiXCR run on the RT-PCR reads, TCRdb lists one record per CDR3 protein. The data show fewer than 400,000 distinct CDR3 sequences, around a fifth seen once. This clonotype has only a few counts. Its antigen remains unknown. The chain uses TRBV25-1 and TRBJ1-1; D not certain. This clonotype was sampled from a man aged 45 to 70 who received an inactivated influenza vaccine. The sequenced sample was PBMCs from blood, obtained around 22 months after vaccination. CDR3 sequence: CASQVGTEAFF. CDR3 DNA sequence: TGTGCCAGCCAAGTGGGCACTGAAGCTTTCTTT.